This entry concerns a single TCR beta chain. Sequencing was performed with immunoSEQ multiplex PCR; in TCRdb, only in-frame clones are kept and a portion is missing. The sample has tens of thousands of clones; roughly 80% are singletons. Germline loops: CDR1 SGHAT, CDR2 FQNNGV. The CDR3 contains 14 residues. Trimming shortened V by 0 bases and J by 4 bases, and 9 bases separated the two germline ends. This sample stems from a study of T cells in narcolepsy. The V gene is TRBV11-2, the J gene TRBJ1-2; the D gene is possibly TRBD1 (5 bases). This TCR came from a human donor in good health. Sequencing was performed on memory (CD45RA-) CD4+ T cells from blood. CDR3 DNA sequence: TGTGCCAGCAGCTTAGATCAGGGTGGCTATGGCTACACCTTC. Amino acid sequence: CASSLDQGGYGYTF.